The 7 T cell receptor beta chains below all came from one sample that was sequenced in a study of Tregs in tolerant kidney transplant recipients. TCRdb's copy holds only in-frame clones and misses some; the assay was immunoSEQ multiplex PCR. Here the sample table reports some 29,000 clones. The nonmyeloablative bone marrow transplants came from related graft donors, with transient mixed chimerism. The input for sequencing was CD4+ T cells from blood (PBMCs), taken 24 months after the transplant. These receptors were collected from a human patient who received a combined kidney and bone marrow transplant. Certain T cells may be donor cells from the graft.

As regards this clone: The sequenced fragment ends 3 residues before the CDR3 boundary, so the rest is inferred from the germline J gene. This chain joins TRBV19 and TRBJ2-7, with D perhaps matching TRBD1 (5 bases). The germline CDR1 and CDR2 sequences are LNHDA and SQIVND (reference sequence). The ends were cut back, 2 bases at V and 4 bases at J, with 12 bases in the middle. The CDR3 spans 14 residues. The CDR3 sequence: CASSISLRVYEQYF. The sequenced CDR3 bases are TGTGCCAGTAGTATAAGTCTCAGGGTATACGAG.

On this clone itself: The read halts 3 residues ahead of the CDR3 end, with the missing end drawn from the germline J gene. The rearrangement uses TRBV10-3 and TRBJ2-7; D is perhaps TRBD1 (6 bases). Trimming stripped 6 bases from V and 5 bases from J, with 20 bases between. The germline CDR1 and CDR2 sequences are ENHRY and SYGVKD. The CDR3 runs 15 residues. The CDR3 spells CAIRGHDPPHDEQYF. CDR3 bases read: TGTGCCATCAGGGGACACGACCCGCCCCACGACGAG.

The DNA read from the CDR3 is TGTGCCAGCGGGGGGCTAGCGGGAGTTCAAGATACG. Translation gives CASGGLAGVQDT. The complete CDR3 protein is CASGGLAGVQDTQYF. The rearrangement uses TRBV7-2 and TRBJ2-3, with 10 nucleotides matching TRBD2. The CDR3 end is not reached by the read, which stops 3 residues before it; the germline J gene fills it in. The J segment lost 5 bases and the V segment lost 8 bases, leaving 10 bases of the junction unmatched. This CDR3 has 15 residues. Looked up from germline, CDR1 is SGHTA and CDR2 is FQGNSA.

The CDR3 loop reads CASAPGRGTGELFF. CDR3 bases read: TGTGCTAGCGCCCCCGGCAGGGGCACCGGGGAG. The chain carries TRBV7-7 and TRBJ2-2; tentative D call: TRBD1 (6 bases). The observed sequence ends 3 residues before the CDR3 terminus, with the missing tail filled in from the germline J gene. The CDR3 loop spans 14 amino acids. Germline V CDR1 and CDR2: SSHAT, FNYEAQ (reference sequence).

On this clone: The read terminates 3 residues ahead of where the CDR3 ends, so the germline J gene completes it. V usage is TRBV5-1 and J usage is TRBJ1-2; D might be TRBD1 (6 bases). The germline gives CDR1 SGHRS, CDR2 YFSETQ. The CDR3 has 14 residues. V gave up 0 bases and J gave up 7 bases, with 13 bases separating them. Incomplete CDR3 DNA: TGCGCCAGCAGCTTGGACGAGGGGGTAGGTGGC. Translated: CASSLDEGVGG. In full, the CDR3 is CASSLDEGVGGYTF.

Concerning this clone itself: The observed sequence ends 3 residues before the CDR3 terminus, with the missing tail filled in from the germline J gene. V and J are TRBV20-1 and TRBJ2-2; 12 bases align to TRBD2. Germline trimming cut 0 bases from V and 5 bases from J; bases unmatched to any gene: 7. The CDR3 extends over 17 amino acids. Germline lookup yields CDR1 DFQATT and CDR2 SNEGSKA (reference sequence). CDR3 DNA, as far as it was read: TGCAGTGCTAGAGATGTGGGGACTAGCGGGCTTACCGGGGAG. Residues: CSARDVGTSGLTGE. The entire CDR3 reads CSARDVGTSGLTGELFF.

Concerning this clone: The read ends 3 residues shy of where the CDR3 ends; the end is completed using the germline J gene. V is TRBV7-2 and J is TRBJ1-1; no clear D gene. In germline, CDR1 is SGHTA, CDR2 FQGNSA. The CDR3 is 15 residues long. Trimming took off 9 bases at V and 0 bases at J, with 17 bases between the two ends. CDR3 bases read: TGTGCCAGTACTAGTCATGCGGGGATGAACACTGAA. Its protein product is CASTSHAGMNTE. The CDR3 in its entirety is CASTSHAGMNTEAFF.